These T cell receptor beta chains were read from a single sample in a study of cytomegalovirus exposure and HLA in healthy donors. Assay: immunoSEQ multiplex PCR; the TCRdb copy retains only in-frame clones and omits some. The data hold 150,000 to 200,000 clones, with around 68% observed a single time. Sequenced sample: PBMCs. Receptors were obtained from a woman aged 35 to 49 in good health and CMV-seropositive. Each CDR3 is given with its conserved first and last residue. D genes are given only for firm matches. Size values are once, few and many counts, or a class for expanded clones, and some rows have none.

d_call	clone_size	v_call	j_call	cdr3_aa	cdr3_nt
.	.	TRBV6-5	TRBJ1-1	CASSTDMWEAFF	TGTGCCAGCAGTACCGACATGTGGGAAGCTTTCTTT
.	.	TRBV9	TRBJ2-2	CASTAGPNTGELFF	TGTGCCAGCACCGCAGGCCCGAACACCGGGGAGCTGTTTTTT
TRBD2	.	TRBV6-5	TRBJ2-3	CASRAGGTDTQYF	TGTGCCAGCAGAGCGGGGGGCACAGATACGCAGTATTTT
.	.	TRBV28	TRBJ2-3	CASSFRRASTDTQYF	TGTGCCAGCAGTTTTCGGCGGGCCTCCACAGATACGCAGTATTTT
.	.	TRBV25-1	TRBJ1-2	CASSESKGNYGYPF	TGTGCCAGCAGTGAATCAAAAGGCAACTATGGCTACCCCTTC
TRBD2	.	TRBV7-2	TRBJ2-5	CASSSQRAGGQETQYF	TGTGCCAGCAGCTCCCAAAGGGCGGGGGGCCAAGAGACCCAGTACTTC
.	.	TRBV4-2	TRBJ2-7	CASSQDLGRLNEQYF	TGTGCCAGCAGCCAAGATTTGGGCAGGCTCAACGAGCAGTACTTC
.	few	TRBV29-1	TRBJ1-2	CSVEPAGGYTF	TGCAGCGTTGAGCCGGCGGGGGGCTACACCTTC
TRBD2	once	TRBV7-3	TRBJ2-1	CASSDSGGAYNEQFF	TGTGCCAGCAGTGACAGCGGGGGGGCTTACAATGAGCAGTTCTTC
TRBD2	.	TRBV7-9	TRBJ2-5	CSSSFPSGEETQYF	TGTTCCAGCAGCTTTCCTAGCGGAGAAGAGACCCAGTACTTC
.	.	TRBV7-2	TRBJ2-5	CASSLWGGRQETQYF	TGTGCCAGCAGCTTATGGGGGGGGCGCCAAGAGACCCAGTACTTC
.	.	TRBV7-2	TRBJ2-7	CASSLTAYEQYF	TGTGCCAGCAGCTTGACTGCTTACGAGCAGTACTTC
.	.	TRBV4-2	TRBJ2-1	CASSQDRGEQFF	TGTGCCAGCAGCCAAGATCGGGGGGAGCAGTTCTTC
TRBD2	.	TRBV5-1	TRBJ2-5	CASSFEGPGGTQYF	TGCGCCAGCAGCTTTGAGGGCCCGGGGGGGACCCAGTACTTC
TRBD1	.	TRBV7-2	TRBJ1-5	CASSLSGTADQPQHF	TGTGCCAGCAGCTTATCCGGGACAGCAGATCAGCCCCAGCATTTT
.	.	TRBV9	TRBJ1-3	CASSAVYSGNTIYF	TGTGCCAGCTCCGCAGTTTACTCTGGAAACACCATATATTTT
.	.	TRBV5-1	TRBJ2-7	CASSSLAGASYEQYF	TGCGCCAGCAGCTCACTCGCGGGGGCTTCCTACGAGCAGTACTTC
.	.	TRBV7-9	TRBJ1-2	CASSLGQVLYGYTF	TGTGCCAGCAGCTTAGGACAGGTCCTTTATGGCTACACCTTC